Each of the 32 T cell receptor beta chains below was sequenced from the same sample in a study of T cell responses to AZD1222 COVID-19 vaccine. The table came from immunoSEQ multiplex PCR; TCRdb's copy has only in-frame clones and leaves some out. The table shows approximately 150,000 clones, with 93% occurring only once. This specimen was peripheral blood, taken on day 0 of AZD1222 vaccination. Every receptor here comes from an adult in good health.

The CDR3 sequence is CASSLDGVRNTGELFF. The CDR3 bases are TGCGCCAGCAGCTTGGATGGGGTTCGTAATACCGGGGAGCTGTTTTTT. V gene TRBV5-1 combines with J gene TRBJ2-2; D uncertain. There are 16 residues in the CDR3. Germline CDR1 reads SGHRS; CDR2 reads YFSETQ. V lost 0 bases and J 5 bases, leaving 14 bases between the germline ends.

This chain joins TRBV9 and TRBJ1-6; no clear D. V was shortened by 2 bases and J by 11 bases, with 11 bases between the two germline ends. From germline, CDR1 is SGDLS and CDR2 YYNGEE. The CDR3 runs 13 residues. CDR3 sequence (DNA): TGTGCCAGCAGCGTCGGCCCGTCGGCACCCCTCCACTTT. This translates into CASSVGPSAPLHF. The whole variable domain, filled in from reference TRBV9 and TRBJ1-6, reads DSGVTQTPKHLITATGQRVTLRCSPRSGDLSVYWYQQSLDQGLQFLIQYYNGEERAKGNILERFSAQQFPDLHSELNLSSLELGDSALYFCASSVGPSAPLHFGNGTRLTVT.

The rearrangement joins TRBV19 to TRBJ2-7; D possibly uses TRBD1 or TRBD2 (5 bases each). Germline assignment: CDR1 LNHDA and CDR2 SQIVND (reference sequence). The CDR3 is 15 amino acids. The germline V and J ends were trimmed by 3 bases and 0 bases, with 12 bases remaining between them. The CDR3 sequence is CASSIRSRGSYEQYF. The CDR3 DNA is TGTGCCAGTAGTATTCGGTCGAGGGGCTCCTACGAGCAGTACTTC.

CDR3 loop: CASSRWTENTEAFF. CDR3 nucleotide sequence: TGCGCCAGCAGCCGTTGGACAGAGAACACTGAAGCTTTCTTT. The chain employs TRBV4-3 and TRBJ1-1, with D tentatively TRBD1 (6 bases). Trimming took 4 bases from V and 1 from J, leaving 10 bases between them. The CDR3 covers 14 residues. Germline V lookup: CDR1 LGHNA, CDR2 YSLEER.

The chain recombines TRBV19 with TRBJ1-1; D gene unclear. This CDR3 comprises 17 residues. V was trimmed by 7 bases and J by 1 base, leaving 22 bases between them. Germline CDR1 LNHDA, CDR2 SQIVND (reference sequence). CDR3 protein: CASTPLWTNKRNTEAFF. CDR3 DNA sequence: TGTGCCAGTACCCCTTTGTGGACGAATAAGAGGAACACTGAAGCTTTCTTT.

The V and J genes are TRBV7-9 and TRBJ1-3; 7 bases fit TRBD1. The trim removed 3 bases at V and 4 bases at J, leaving 9 bases unmatched. The CDR3 totals 16 residues. From germline, CDR1 is SEHNR and CDR2 FQNEAQ (reference sequence). CDR3: CASSFGGTAWGNTIYF. The CDR3 DNA reads as TGTGCCAGCAGCTTCGGAGGGACAGCCTGGGGAAACACCATATATTTT.

The V call is TRBV10-1, the J call TRBJ2-1, with 8 bases identical to TRBD1. V lost 7 bases, J lost 8 bases, and 7 bases stayed unmatched. Germline CDR1 WNHNN, CDR2 SYGVQD (reference sequence). The CDR3 contains 13 residues. CDR3 coding DNA: TGCGCCAGCACACTCCTGACAGGGGATGAGCAGTTCTTC. This translates into CASTLLTGDEQFF.

This clone has a single count. The rearrangement links TRBV5-1 to TRBJ1-2, with D possibly matching TRBD1 (6 bases). V lost 5 bases and J 1 base, leaving 18 bases between the germline ends. The CDR3 length is 16 residues. Germline CDR1 is SGHRS and CDR2 is YFSETQ. The CDR3 loop reads CASRPIHREFNYGYTF. The CDR3 DNA reads TGCGCCAGCAGGCCAATCCACAGGGAATTTAACTATGGCTACACCTTC. The full variable domain, completed using reference TRBV5-1 and TRBJ1-2, is KAGVTQTPRYLIKTRGQQVTLSCSPISGHRSVSWYQQTPGQGLQFLFEYFSETQRNKGNFPGRFSGRQFSNSRSEMNVSTLELGDSALYLCASRPIHREFNYGYTFGSGTRLTVV.

The genes are TRBV10-3 and TRBJ1-1; 8 bases line up with TRBD1. Germline CDR1 reads ENHRY; CDR2 reads SYGVKD. The trim removed 6 bases at V and 5 bases at J, leaving 5 bases unmatched. This CDR3 is 13 amino acids long. The CDR3 DNA sequence: TGTGCCATCAGAGGGACAGGCGAGACTGAAGCTTTCTTT. Translating it yields CAIRGTGETEAFF.

The rearrangement uses TRBV9 and TRBJ1-6; weak D call: TRBD1 (5 bases). Trimming removed 4 bases at V and 14 bases at J, with 13 bases between. CDR1 is SGDLS, CDR2 YYNGEE, per germline. The CDR3 has 12 amino acids. In DNA form, the CDR3 reads TGTGCCAGCAGCCCCCGGGACGGAGCCCTCCACTTT. This codes for CASSPRDGALHF.

The rearrangement links TRBV15 to TRBJ2-7; 7 nucleotides match TRBD2. V trimming: 0 bases; J trimming: 2 bases; junction bases outside the gene matches: 4. This CDR3 has 15 amino acids. Germline assignment: CDR1 LNHNV and CDR2 YYDKDF (reference sequence). The chain's CDR3 is CATSRESGRAYEQYF. CDR3 bases: TGTGCCACCAGCAGAGAAAGTGGGAGGGCCTACGAGCAGTACTTC.

The chain links TRBV5-6 to TRBJ2-7; 7 bases are shared with TRBD1. The CDR3 is 15 amino acids. After removal of 4 bases from V and 2 bases from J, the junction contained 9 bases not matched to a gene. Per the germline V gene, CDR1 is SGHDT and CDR2 is YYEEEE. Here the CDR3 reads CASSLRGTVPYEQYF. The CDR3, as DNA: TGTGCCAGCAGCCTCAGGGGGACGGTCCCCTACGAGCAGTACTTC.

This clone was seen only a few times. The rearrangement joins TRBV3-1 (or the pseudogene TRBV3-2) to TRBJ1-3, with D uncertain. The CDR3 has 16 residues. Germline assignment: CDR1 LGHDT and CDR2 YNNKEL (reference sequence). V was clipped by 0 bases and J by 2 bases, with 11 bases between them. The DNA of the CDR3 is TGTGCCAGCAGCCAAGATTGGTCCGGCGCTGGAAACACCATATATTTT. Translated: CASSQDWSGAGNTIYF.

The V call is TRBV4-2, the J call TRBJ1-2; D unclear. The CDR3 length is 11 residues. V shed 5 bases and J shed 8 bases, with 9 bases lying between them. In germline, CDR1 is LGHNA, CDR2 YNFKEQ. The DNA for the CDR3 is TGTGCCAGCAGCACCAGTGGAGGCTACACCTTC. Translating gives CASSTSGGYTF.

This chain connects TRBV30 to TRBJ1-2; TRBD1 is a possible D gene (6 bases). The CDR3 totals 13 residues. Germline CDR1 GTSNPN, CDR2 SVGIG (reference sequence). Trimming removed 1 base at V and 4 bases at J, with 10 bases between. The CDR3 bases are TGTGCCTGGAGTGAAGGGGGAGGCTATGGCTACACCTTC. Translated, it gives CAWSEGGGYGYTF.

J is TRBJ2-5 and V is TRBV5-1, with D possibly being TRBD1 (6 bases). The CDR3 has 16 residues. Germline CDR1 SGHRS, CDR2 YFSETQ. The ends were cut back, 4 bases at V and 0 bases at J, with 16 bases in the middle. CDR3 protein: CASSRTTGQYQETQYF. In nucleotides, the CDR3 is TGCGCCAGCAGCCGAACAACCGGACAGTACCAAGAGACCCAGTACTTC. Full variable domain (remainder filled in from reference TRBV5-1 and TRBJ2-5): KAGVTQTPRYLIKTRGQQVTLSCSPISGHRSVSWYQQTPGQGLQFLFEYFSETQRNKGNFPGRFSGRQFSNSRSEMNVSTLELGDSALYLCASSRTTGQYQETQYFGPGTRLLVL.

CDR3 sequence reads: CASSLRGQGNTEAFF. CDR3 bases: TGTGCCAGCAGCTTACGGGGACAGGGGAACACTGAAGCTTTCTTT. The chain has TRBV7-6 and TRBJ1-1; 9 bases are shared with TRBD1. The V segment lost 2 bases and the J segment 1 base; nucleotides outside the gene matches: 2. The CDR3 totals 15 residues. Germline CDR1 and CDR2: SGHVS and FNYEAQ.

The chain carries TRBV29-1 and TRBJ1-3; D is unresolved. The CDR3 loop spans 11 amino acids. Per germline, CDR1 SQVTM and CDR2 ANQGSEA. Trimming pared 3 bases from V and 3 bases from J, leaving 3 bases between. The CDR3 is CSVDHGNTIYF. The CDR3 region has the DNA TGCAGCGTTGATCATGGAAACACCATATATTTT.

There are a few counts of this clone. The genes are TRBV5-1 and TRBJ2-3; D is uncertain. There are 19 residues in the CDR3. The V gene's germline CDR1 is SGHRS and CDR2 YFSETQ. V was shortened by 0 bases and J by 2 bases, with 22 bases between the two germline ends. CDR3 in amino acids: CASSLGLIGQRLSTDTQYF. Here the CDR3 DNA reads TGCGCCAGCAGCTTGGGATTAATAGGGCAGAGACTTTCCACAGATACGCAGTATTTT.

This clone showed up just a few times. Written as DNA, the CDR3 is TGTGCCAGTAGTATGGGAGGGAAGGATCAGCCCCAGCATTTT. This gives the protein CASSMGGKDQPQHF. The V call is TRBV19, the J call TRBJ1-5; D ambiguous. The CDR3 is 14 amino acids. Germline V gene lookup returns CDR1 LNHDA and CDR2 SQIVND (reference sequence). Between the trimmed V and J ends, which lost 3 bases and 5 bases, there was a span of 11 bases.

The V gene is TRBV3-1 (or the pseudogene TRBV3-2), the J gene TRBJ2-1; TRBD2 matches 11 bases. The CDR3 consists of 15 residues. V lost 4 bases, J lost 4 bases, and 3 bases stayed unmatched. Germline lookup yields CDR1 LGHDT and CDR2 YNNKEL (reference sequence). The CDR3 region has the DNA TGTGCCAGCAGCCGGACTAGCGGGTCGTACAATGAGCAGTTCTTC. This gives the protein CASSRTSGSYNEQFF.

The chain has TRBV5-1 and TRBJ1-1; D may be TRBD1 (5 bases). Trimming took off 7 bases at V and 4 bases at J, with 14 bases between the two ends. Per germline, CDR1 SGHRS and CDR2 YFSETQ. There are 13 residues in the CDR3. The CDR3 region is CASGLPGSTEAFF. In nucleotides, the CDR3 is TGCGCCAGCGGACTGCCAGGGTCCACTGAAGCTTTCTTT.

This chain links TRBV10-3 with TRBJ2-3; a weak D match, TRBD2 (7 bases). CDR1 is ENHRY and CDR2 is SYGVKD in the germline V gene. This CDR3 has 14 residues. V lost 7 bases, J lost 3 bases, and 14 bases lay in between. The CDR3 bases are TGTGCCATCACCCGGGGGGCTTTGACAGATACGCAGTATTTT. This gives the protein CAITRGALTDTQYF.

The chain has TRBV6-4 and TRBJ2-3; D remains unclear. The CDR3 has 15 amino acids. CDR1 and CDR2 from the germline V gene are MRHNA and SNTAGT. Trimming shortened V by 2 bases and J by 0 bases, and 9 bases separated the two germline ends. CDR3 protein: CASSDRASSTDTQYF. DNA for the CDR3: TGTGCCAGCAGTGACCGAGCGTCTAGCACAGATACGCAGTATTTT.

This chain uses TRBV11-2 with TRBJ2-3; D is undetermined. The CDR3 is 15 amino acids. Per germline, CDR1 SGHAT and CDR2 FQNNGV. Between the trimmed V and J ends, which lost 5 bases and 4 bases, there was a span of 16 bases. CDR3 nucleotides: TGTGCCAGCAGCGCCCGGATCATTGGGGCAGATACGCAGTATTTT. Its protein is CASSARIIGADTQYF.

The chain recombines TRBV7-9 with TRBJ1-1; TRBD1 is a possible D gene (5 bases). The CDR3 length is 13 residues. From germline, CDR1 is SEHNR and CDR2 FQNEAQ (reference sequence). The V end lost 1 base, the J end lost 6 bases, and 9 bases lay between the germline ends. In nucleotides, the CDR3 is TGTGCCAGCAGCTTAGTAGAAGGGGCTGAAGCTTTCTTT. Translated: CASSLVEGAEAFF.

The V call is TRBV2, the J call TRBJ2-3, with D maybe TRBD1 (6 bases). V gave up 10 bases and J gave up 2 bases, with 10 bases separating them. Germline V gene lookup returns CDR1 SNHLY and CDR2 FYNNEI. The CDR3 length is 12 residues. The CDR3 coding sequence is TGTGCCAAAAGACAGGTCACAGATACGCAGTATTTT. Translated: CAKRQVTDTQYF.

CDR3 sequence: CATSRDSRSPLHF. The CDR3 region has the DNA TGTGCCACCAGCAGAGATTCCCGGAGTCCCCTCCACTTT. The chain combines TRBV15 with TRBJ1-6; no clear D. Trimming took off 0 bases at V and 13 bases at J, with 10 bases between the two ends. The CDR3 sequence is 13 residues long. Germline lookup yields CDR1 LNHNV and CDR2 YYDKDF (reference sequence).

The V and J genes are TRBV9 and TRBJ2-5; 8 nucleotides line up with TRBD1. The CDR3 loop spans 15 amino acids. Germline V CDR1 and CDR2: SGDLS, YYNGEE. The J segment lost 5 bases and the V segment lost 3 bases, leaving 9 bases of the junction unmatched. In DNA, the CDR3 is TGTGCCAGCAGCGGCTCGACAGGGGTCGGCGAGACCCAGTACTTC. It translates to CASSGSTGVGETQYF.

The chain carries TRBV5-1 and TRBJ2-7; D possibly uses TRBD1 or TRBD2 (5 bases each). Germline lookup yields CDR1 SGHRS and CDR2 YFSETQ. V lost 7 bases to trimming and J lost 3 bases, with 14 bases between them. The CDR3 loop spans 13 amino acids. CDR3 sequence: CASGRADIYEQYF. CDR3 coding DNA: TGCGCCAGCGGCCGAGCGGACATCTACGAGCAGTACTTC.

The CDR3 here is CASSPRDGIYGYTF. The CDR3 DNA follows: TGTGCCAGCAGCCCACGGGACGGAATCTATGGCTACACCTTC. This chain links TRBV6-5 with TRBJ1-2, with a weak D call TRBD1 (5 bases). Trimming stripped 6 bases from V and 4 bases from J, with 15 bases between. The CDR3 is 14 amino acids. Germline CDR1 is MNHEY and CDR2 is SVGAGI.

This clone was detected once. V is TRBV18 and J is TRBJ1-2; tentatively, D is TRBD1 (6 bases). Trimming stripped 3 bases from V and 2 bases from J, with 13 bases between. The length of the CDR3 is 15 residues. The germline CDR1 and CDR2 sequences are KGHSH and LQKENI. For the CDR3, the DNA is TGTGCCAGCTCACCGCTGGGGACAAGCAACTATGGCTACACCTTC. The encoded protein is CASSPLGTSNYGYTF.